This T cell receptor beta chain was found in a study of OX40 agonist ivuxolimab in advanced cancers. About the study: The dose-escalation cohort was about 87% male, with a mean age of around 60 years, ranging about 23 to 90. Patients with prior anti-PD-1, anti-PD-L1 or anti-CTLA-4 therapy were eligible; 35% to 50% had some.

Some clones are missing from TCRdb's copy, which holds only in-frame ones; the method was immunoSEQ multiplex PCR. The profile shows approximately 80,000 clones, 91% of them singletons. The study's findings and limits: Those patients achieving a partial response at 0.1-3.0 mg/kg showed among the lowest clonal expansion. Nonresponders, in some cases, also had low normalized T-cell clonal expansion.

V lost 1 base, J lost 6 bases, and 9 bases lay in between. The CDR3 contains 13 residues. Germline V gene data show CDR1 as SGHNT and CDR2 as YYREEE (reference sequence). In the case of this clone: As yet, its antigen is unknown.

Sequencing was performed on CD4+ or CD8+ T cells sorted from blood, taken in a trial of the OX40 agonist ivuxolimab. The chain employs TRBV5-4 and TRBJ2-3; possible D gene TRBD2, 5 bases. This receptor was obtained from an adult with an advanced solid tumor such as melanoma, head and neck, liver or kidney cancer. The chain's CDR3 is CASSLSGGDTQYF. CDR3 DNA sequence: TGTGCCAGCAGCTTGAGCGGCGGGGATACGCAGTATTTT.